This T cell receptor beta chain was observed in a study of a mutant IDH1 vaccine in newly diagnosed glioma. Study-level information: Before enrollment, patients got radiotherapy alone, temozolomide alone, or mostly the combination.

As to time point: week 35, safety follow-up. Alongside topical imiquimod, each dose of vaccine comprised 300 ug of mutant IDH1 20-mer peptide. Administration of eight vaccinations to patients took place in weeks 1, 3, 5, 7, 11, 15, 19, 23. CDR3 length equals 15 residues. Germline V gives CDR1 SGHAT, CDR2 FQNNGV. Trimming took 4 bases from V and 0 from J, leaving 10 bases between them. Assay used: immunoSEQ multiplex PCR; TCRdb lists only in-frame clones, some missing. The sample consists of tens of thousands of clones, around four fifths of them appearing once. Comment on this clone: Its antigen is unidentified.

The TCR originated in a man aged 25-45 years with glioma. The sample was PBMCs, taken from a glioma patient whose treatment included an IDH1 peptide vaccine. The chain joins TRBV11-2 to TRBJ1-3; perhaps TRBD1 as D (6 bases). The CDR3 DNA follows: TGTGCCAGCAGCTCTACAGGGAGCTCTGGAAACACCATATATTTT. As protein: CASSSTGSSGNTIYF.